This T cell receptor beta chain is drawn from a study of blood T cell repertoires in COVID-19. Overall study context: The United States, Italy and Spain were the sources of the acute and convalescent COVID-19 samples. PBMCs, B-cell-depleted T cells, or T cells provided the cDNA or gDNA that made up the material.

Note on this clone: In the same sample, other DNA sequences code for this CDR3.

In the original workflow: Scientists estimated how many nucleated cells there were by amplifying reference gene primers. Sequenced by immunoSEQ multiplex PCR; TCRdb stores in-frame clones only, minus some. V, J and clone size derive from that table, while D and trimming were established from the DNA sequence. This table has a few hundred thousand clones, around 90% appearing once. The germline V gene has CDR1 KGHDR and CDR2 SFDVKD. The CDR3 spans 11 residues. Between the trimmed V and J ends, which lost 5 bases and 5 bases, there was a span of 5 bases. The sequence derives from a man between 18 and 29 years old with active or convalescent COVID-19. The sample taken for sequencing was peripheral blood. This chain joins TRBV24-1 and TRBJ1-2; no definite D call. The CDR3 loop is CATSGGYGYTF. Here the CDR3 DNA reads TGTGCCACCAGTGGAGGGTATGGCTACACCTTC.